The clone carrying this T cell receptor beta chain was found a few times. Clones were sequenced by immunoSEQ multiplex PCR, and TCRdb holds only the in-frame ones, with some missing. The data show about 150,000 clones, roughly 87% seen once. The data derive from a study of blood T cell repertoires in COVID-19. The source of this sequence is a woman in her sixties with active or convalescent COVID-19. Sequenced: peripheral blood.

The CDR3 is CASSPGTGANNEQFF. The CDR3 bases are TGTGCCAGCAGCCCCGGGACAGGGGCGAACAATGAGCAGTTCTTC. The chain links TRBV9 to TRBJ2-1; 10 bases are a match to TRBD1. With V trimmed by 4 bases and J by 5 bases, 6 bases remained unmatched. The CDR3 has 15 residues. Germline CDR1 reads SGDLS; CDR2 reads YYNGEE.